This T cell receptor beta chain was sequenced during a study of blood T cell repertoires in COVID-19. Overall study context: Samples of COVID-19 (acute and convalescent) were obtained from the United States, Italy and Spain.

The V gene's germline CDR1 is LNHNV and CDR2 YYDKDF (reference sequence). The V end lost 0 bases, the J end lost 2 bases, and 16 bases lay between the germline ends. CDR3 length: 17 residues. How the authors handled the data: For nucleated cells, counts were estimated from reference gene primer amplification. Sequencing was performed with immunoSEQ multiplex PCR; in TCRdb, only in-frame clones are kept and a portion is missing. V, J and clone size were drawn from that table, and D and trimming were deduced from the DNA. The sample yields a few hundred thousand clones, roughly 92% seen once. This clone was seen repeatedly, ten times or more. Donors were grouped by their self-reported clinical history. Those designated as exposed participants met a COVID-19 case within 2 weeks before study entry.

Sequencing was performed on PBMCs or T cells enriched from blood (not recorded which). This chain connects TRBV15 to TRBJ2-5; TRBD2 might be the D (6 bases). The source of this sequence is a woman aged 35 to 49 who had been exposed to COVID-19. CDR3 amino acids: CATSRDGVGGRQETQYF. DNA of the CDR3: TGTGCCACCAGCAGAGATGGAGTCGGGGGACGGCAAGAGACCCAGTACTTC.